This T cell receptor (beta chain) was captured by sequencing in a study of CXCR3-negative and CXCR3-positive naive CD8 T cells. In triplicate, each CD8+ T cell subset was sorted at 300,000 to 350,000 cells per replicate. Points from the study as a whole: Relative to CXCR3-negative naive cells, CXCR3-positive naive cells had more hydrophobic TRB CDR3s. Naive cells used TRBV-TRBJ genes in much the same way whether CXCR3-negative or CXCR3-positive; memory cells did not.

Remarks on this clonotype: Its antigen is as yet unknown.

In preparing the TRB cDNA libraries, 5' RACE with UMI labels was used. TCRdb reanalyzed the 5' RACE reads and collapses them to one entry per CDR3 protein, without DNA. The listing records roughly 100,000 distinct CDR3 sequences. CDR3 length equals 16 residues. From germline, CDR1 is MDHEN and CDR2 SYDVKM. The chain combines TRBV28 with TRBJ2-2. The source material was naive CXCR3+ CD8+ T cells from blood. As to subset: CD45RO-CCR7+CD27+CD95- naive CD8+ T cells expressing CXCR3 (TNR3+). The receptor was isolated from a human donor in good health. Some clones in this sample may be carry-over from other donors' samples. CDR3 sequence reads: CASTPMVSYNTGELFF.